The clone carrying this TCR beta chain was recorded once. What it recognizes is unknown. TCRdb itself ran the 5' RACE reads through MiXCR, one entry per CDR3 protein. The sample gives 210,000 or so distinct CDR3 sequences, 27% of which show up once; roughly an eighth is in the top ten. The record originates from a study of T-cell memory formation after mild COVID-19. CDR3 size: 15 residues. Germline CDR1 is MNHNY and CDR2 is SVGAGI (reference sequence). The V and J ends lost 0 bases and 2 bases, in that order; junction bases with no gene match: 1. Study results and caveats: Clones that contracted clustered mainly in CM and EM if CD4+ and in EMRA if CD8+. Prior to infection, memory already included some responding clones, suggesting cross-reactive memory joined.

The sample was PBMCs or a T cell subset sorted from them (not recorded which). This clonotype was sampled from an adult woman who had mild COVID-19 (a few samples of this study predate the infection). Cell type and time point are not known. The J gene is TRBJ2-7, the V gene TRBV6-6; 10 bases fit TRBD2. The CDR3 region is CASSYSLAGPYEQYF. CDR3 sequence (DNA): TGTGCCAGCAGTTACTCACTAGCGGGGCCCTACGAGCAGTACTTC.